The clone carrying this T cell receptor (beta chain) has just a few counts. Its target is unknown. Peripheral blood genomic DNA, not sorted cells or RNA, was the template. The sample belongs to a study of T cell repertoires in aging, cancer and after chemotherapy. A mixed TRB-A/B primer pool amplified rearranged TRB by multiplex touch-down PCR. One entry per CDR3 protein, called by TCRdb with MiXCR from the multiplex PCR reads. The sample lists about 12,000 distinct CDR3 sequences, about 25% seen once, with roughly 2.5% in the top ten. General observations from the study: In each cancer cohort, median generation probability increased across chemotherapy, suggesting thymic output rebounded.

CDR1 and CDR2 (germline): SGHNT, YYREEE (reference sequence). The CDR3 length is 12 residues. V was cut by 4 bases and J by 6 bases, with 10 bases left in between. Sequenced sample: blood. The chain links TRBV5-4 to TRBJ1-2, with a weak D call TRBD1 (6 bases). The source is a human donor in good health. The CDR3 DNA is TGTGCCAGCAGCCCCACAGGGAATGGCTACACCTTC. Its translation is CASSPTGNGYTF. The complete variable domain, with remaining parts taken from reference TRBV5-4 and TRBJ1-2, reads ETGVTQSPTHLIKTRGQQVTLRCSSQSGHNTVSWYQQALGQGPQFIFQYYREEENGRGNFPPRFSGLQFPNYSSELNVNALELDDSALYLCASSPTGNGYTFGSGTRLTVV.